This T cell receptor beta chain comes out of a study of beta chain features in type 1 diabetes. V dropped 1 base and J dropped 3 bases, with 9 bases sitting between them. The germline CDR1 and CDR2 sequences are SGHTA and FQGNSA. The CDR3 contains 14 residues. General study findings and limits: High TCR expression in some cells could lead to their over-representation in cDNA sequencing. It was not settled here whether HLA type affects TCRB rearrangement. In comparison with healthy donors, patients had naive, central memory and Treg TCRB repertoires that appeared more similar.

TCRB transcripts that were expressed got sequenced, as all of the isolated RNA had been reverse transcribed. Repertoires were generated with immunoSEQ multiplex PCR, while TCRdb's copy carries only in-frame clones and drops some. Among 900,000 or so clones listed, 15% to 20% were seen once. A few counts support this clone. Its antigen is still unknown. The V call is TRBV7-2, the J call TRBJ2-5, with a possible D match to TRBD1 (5 bases). Sequenced sample: naive CD4+ T cells from blood. This TCR was sampled from a woman aged 18-29 years in good health. DNA for the CDR3: TGTGCCAGCAGCTTAGGGGGCCCGAAAGAGACCCAGTACTTC. Translated: CASSLGGPKETQYF.